This is a list of T cell receptor beta chains from one sample in a study of T cells of healthy individuals. TCRdb fed the 5' RACE reads into MiXCR, producing one record per CDR3 protein. The sample consists of approximately 58,000 distinct CDR3 sequences, roughly 14% of them appearing once. The source of these receptors is a human donor in good health. Both conserved end residues are part of each CDR3. D genes are given only for firm matches. Expanded clones get a size class; other rows say once, few or many, or leave the size out.

clone_size	v_call	d_call	j_call	cdr3_aa	cdr3_nt
NA	TRBV6-2/TRBV6-3	NA	TRBJ2-1	CASSYGLLQFF	TGTGCCAGCAGTTATGGACTATTGCAGTTCTTC
NA	TRBV6-1	NA	TRBJ2-2	CASSPSGAGELFF	TGTGCCAGCAGCCCCAGTGGAGCCGGGGAGCTGTTTTTT
many	TRBV7-2	NA	TRBJ2-2	CASSLGQNTGELFF	TGTGCCAGCAGCTTAGGACAGAACACCGGGGAGCTGTTTTTT
NA	TRBV20-1	TRBD1	TRBJ1-6	CSARGDRKNSPLHF	TGCAGTGCTAGAGGGGACAGGAAGAATTCACCCCTCCACTTT
NA	TRBV5-4	TRBD1	TRBJ2-6	CASSLGQGYSGANVLTF	TGTGCCAGCAGCTTGGGACAGGGATACTCTGGGGCCAACGTCCTGACTTTC
many	TRBV5-1	TRBD2	TRBJ2-2	CASSASGRATGELFF	TGCGCCAGCAGCGCCAGCGGGAGGGCCACCGGGGAGCTGTTTTTT
NA	TRBV4-1	NA	TRBJ2-3	CASSQDPGTDTQYF	TGCGCCAGCAGCCAAGACCCTGGCACAGATACGCAGTATTTT
many	TRBV20-1	NA	TRBJ2-3	CSARDLRELADTQYF	TGCAGTGCTAGAGATCTGAGGGAGTTGGCCGATACGCAGTATTTT
many	TRBV20-1	NA	TRBJ2-1	CSARGRYNEQFF	TGCAGTGCTAGAGGACGGTACAATGAGCAGTTCTTC
many	TRBV6-2/TRBV6-3	NA	TRBJ1-2	CASRIFDGEYYGYTF	TGTGCCAGCAGGATCTTCGACGGGGAGTACTATGGCTACACCTTC
NA	TRBV7-2	TRBD1	TRBJ1-2	CASSKRVGQGPDGYGYTF	TGTGCCAGCAGCAAACGAGTCGGACAGGGGCCCGATGGGTATGGCTACACCTTC
many	TRBV29-1	TRBD2	TRBJ2-7	CSVEELAGAYEQYF	TGCAGCGTTGAAGAACTAGCGGGAGCTTACGAGCAGTACTTC
NA	TRBV11-3	NA	TRBJ1-5	CASSLQTAYSNQPQHF	TGTGCCAGCAGCCTTCAGACAGCCTATAGCAATCAGCCCCAGCATTTT
many	TRBV18	NA	TRBJ1-2	CASSPGQGYYGYTF	TGTGCCAGCTCACCAGGCCAGGGCTACTATGGCTACACCTTC
many	TRBV29-1	TRBD1	TRBJ1-1	CSVADRGTEAFF	TGCAGCGTAGCGGACAGGGGTACTGAAGCTTTCTTT
NA	TRBV10-1	TRBD2	TRBJ2-7	CASSPSRGEGLAEREQYF	TGCGCCAGCAGTCCCTCGCGGGGGGAGGGACTAGCAGAGCGCGAGCAGTACTTC
many	TRBV7-2	TRBD1	TRBJ1-3	CASSLNTGGRSSGNTIYF	TGTGCCAGCAGCTTAAATACAGGGGGTCGATCTTCTGGAAACACCATATATTTT
medium-sized	TRBV7-2	NA	TRBJ1-1	CASSLADGQWAFF	TGTGCCAGCAGCTTAGCCGACGGACAATGGGCTTTCTTT